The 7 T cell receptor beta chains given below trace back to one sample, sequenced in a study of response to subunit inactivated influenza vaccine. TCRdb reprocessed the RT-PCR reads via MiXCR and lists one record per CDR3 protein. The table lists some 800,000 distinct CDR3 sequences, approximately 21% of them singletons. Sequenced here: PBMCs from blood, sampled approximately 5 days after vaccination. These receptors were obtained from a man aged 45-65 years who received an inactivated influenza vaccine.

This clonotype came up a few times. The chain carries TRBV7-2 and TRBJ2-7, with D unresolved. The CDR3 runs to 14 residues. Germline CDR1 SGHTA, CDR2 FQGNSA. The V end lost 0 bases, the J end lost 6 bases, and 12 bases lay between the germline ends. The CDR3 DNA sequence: TGTGCCAGCAGCTTAGCGCAAAGGGTAGGCGAGCAGTACTTC. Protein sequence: CASSLAQRVGEQYF.

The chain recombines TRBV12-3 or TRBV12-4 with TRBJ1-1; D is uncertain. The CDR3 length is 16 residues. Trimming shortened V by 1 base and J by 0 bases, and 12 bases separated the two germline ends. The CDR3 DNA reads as TGTGCCAGCAGTTTAGTTCGCGGACCCTTGAACACTGAAGCTTTCTTT. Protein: CASSLVRGPLNTEAFF.

This chain's CDR3 is CASGSRPHGNEQFF. The CDR3 nucleotides read TGTGCCAGCGGATCTCGGCCTCATGGGAATGAGCAGTTCTTC. The V call is TRBV7-2, the J call TRBJ2-1; D remains ambiguous. Per the germline V gene, CDR1 is SGHTA and CDR2 is FQGNSA. CDR3 size: 14 residues. V was pared by 8 bases and J by 7 bases, with 18 bases between.

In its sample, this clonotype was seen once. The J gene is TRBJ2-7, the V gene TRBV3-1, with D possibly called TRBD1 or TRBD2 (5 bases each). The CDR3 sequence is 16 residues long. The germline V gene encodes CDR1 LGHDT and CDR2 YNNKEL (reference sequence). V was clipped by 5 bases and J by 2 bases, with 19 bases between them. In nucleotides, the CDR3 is TGTGCCAGCAGCAGGTCGCCGGGACCTCTAACCTACGAGCAGTACTTC. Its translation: CASSRSPGPLTYEQYF.

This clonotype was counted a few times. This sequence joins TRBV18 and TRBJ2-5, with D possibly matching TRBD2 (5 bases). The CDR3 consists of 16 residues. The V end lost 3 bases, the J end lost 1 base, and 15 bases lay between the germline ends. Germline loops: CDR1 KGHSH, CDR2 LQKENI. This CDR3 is CASSPFSLAFQETQYF. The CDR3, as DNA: TGTGCCAGCTCACCTTTCTCGTTAGCGTTCCAAGAGACCCAGTACTTC.

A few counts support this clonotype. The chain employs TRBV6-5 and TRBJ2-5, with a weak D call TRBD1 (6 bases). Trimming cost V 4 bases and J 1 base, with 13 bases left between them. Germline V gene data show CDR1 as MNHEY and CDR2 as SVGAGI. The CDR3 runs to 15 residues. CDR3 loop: CASSSPLGAQETQYF. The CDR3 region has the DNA TGTGCCAGCAGTTCACCCTTGGGGGCCCAAGAGACCCAGTACTTC.

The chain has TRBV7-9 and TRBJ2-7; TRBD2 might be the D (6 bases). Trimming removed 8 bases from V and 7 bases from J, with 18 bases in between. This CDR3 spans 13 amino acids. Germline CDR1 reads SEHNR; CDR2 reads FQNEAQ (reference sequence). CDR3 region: CASSGTAKLEQYF. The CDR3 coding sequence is TGTGCCAGCTCCGGGACTGCAAAGCTTGAGCAGTACTTC.